This TCR beta chain was sequenced in a study of T cells in Graves' hyperthyroidism and ophthalmopathy. General observations from the study: Ophthalmopathy, which appeared later, was predicted by the model a median about 5.9 months before onset. Also found in blood were most expanded thyroid clonotypes above 0.001.

Amplification yielded TCR beta CDR3 regions, with RNA transcripts as the source. Researchers ran a first-round RT-PCR on the TCR CDR3 using the HTBI primer set. TCRdb called the multiplex PCR reads again in MiXCR, with one record for every CDR3 protein. The sample yields about 34,000 distinct CDR3 sequences, around 52% seen once. Uncontrolled infection, other autoimmune disease, pregnancy or lactation disqualified patients from enrolment. For the diagnoses, clinical symptoms, serum thyroxine and TRAb, thyroid ultrasound and orbital computed tomography were used. Points on this clonotype: Its specificity is unknown.

The CDR3 runs 14 residues. CDR1 is DFQATT, CDR2 SNEGSKA, per germline (reference sequence). Trimming left V 2 bases short and J 0 bases short, with 5 bases between. The TCR was taken from a middle-aged woman with Graves' ophthalmopathy. The chain combines TRBV20-1 with TRBJ1-6, with D possibly TRBD1 on 5 matching bases. Sequenced material: blood. CDR3 residues: CSARQGSYNSPLHF. CDR3 sequence (DNA): TGCAGTGCTAGACAGGGCTCCTATAATTCACCCCTCCACTTT.